This TCR beta chain was sequenced during a study of blood T cell repertoires in COVID-19. Germline V gene lookup returns CDR1 ENHRY and CDR2 SYGVKD. V lost 5 bases and J lost 5; bases outside the gene matches: 7. The CDR3 loop spans 15 amino acids. Authors' analysis steps: How many nucleated cells were present was estimated from reference gene primer amplification. Using immunoSEQ multiplex PCR, the repertoire was profiled, and TCRdb retains in-frame clones only, with some absent. V, J and clone size reflect that table, while D and trimming were determined from the DNA. The table lists over 350,000 clones, around 89% of them singletons.

The gene calls are TRBV10-3 and TRBJ1-5, with 9 positions matching TRBD1. This TCR came from a woman aged 25-40 years with acute or convalescent COVID-19. Sequenced input: peripheral blood. In DNA form, the CDR3 reads TGTGCCATCAGTTCCGGGACAGGGTTTGATCAGCCCCAGCATTTT. Amino acids: CAISSGTGFDQPQHF.